Shown below are 17 T cell receptor beta chains from a single sample sequenced in a study of Graves' ophthalmopathy and Graves' hyperthyroidism. RNA transcripts yielded amplified TCR beta CDR3 regions. RT-PCR was first run with HTBI primers, then multiplex PCR in a second round. In TCRdb, the multiplex PCR reads were re-called with MiXCR into one record per CDR3 protein. The table includes approximately 160,000 distinct CDR3 sequences, approximately 38% detected once. Sequencing was done on a sample of peripheral blood. The receptors shown here come from a middle-aged woman with Graves' ophthalmopathy.

Ten or more counts support this clonotype. The chain carries TRBV11-2 and TRBJ1-5; 7 bases are shared with TRBD1. The CDR3 covers 13 residues. V dropped 3 bases and J dropped 5; count of bases not matched to a gene: 1. Germline V gives CDR1 SGHAT, CDR2 FQNNGV. The CDR3 DNA reads as TGTGCCAGCAGCTTTACAGGGGATCAGCCCCAGCATTTT. Protein product: CASSFTGDQPQHF.

This clonotype was found many times. J is TRBJ1-5 and V is TRBV28; TRBD1 agrees at 11 bases. Germline V CDR1 and CDR2: MDHEN, SYDVKM. V gave up 5 bases and J gave up 6 bases; unmatched junction bases: 9. CDR3 length equals 16 residues. CDR3 sequence: CASSPPGTGGPQPQHF. The CDR3 bases are TGTGCCAGCAGTCCTCCCGGGACAGGGGGTCCTCAGCCCCAGCATTTT.

This clonotype was found many times. The chain links TRBV27 to TRBJ1-6; D is possibly TRBD1 (6 bases). The V end lost 8 bases, the J end lost 7 bases, and 9 bases lay between the germline ends. Germline loops: CDR1 MNHEY, CDR2 SMNVEV (reference sequence). The CDR3 extends over 12 amino acids. CDR3 protein: CASRTANSPLHF. CDR3 nucleotides: TGTGCCAGCCGGACAGCAAATTCACCCCTCCACTTT.

This clonotype occurred many times. The V and J genes are TRBV25-1 and TRBJ1-1; D not resolved. Germline CDR1 and CDR2: MGHDK and SYGVNS. V was trimmed by 3 bases and J by 0 bases, leaving 14 bases between them. This CDR3 is built from 16 residues. The CDR3 is CASSERSSGMNTEAFF. The CDR3 DNA reads TGTGCCAGCAGTGAGAGGTCCTCGGGGATGAACACTGAAGCTTTCTTT.

This clonotype was counted ten times or more. The chain employs TRBV7-9 and TRBJ1-1; 7 bases fit TRBD1. The V segment lost 4 bases and the J segment 0 bases; nucleotides outside the gene matches: 5. The V gene's germline CDR1 is SEHNR and CDR2 FQNEAQ (reference sequence). The CDR3 is 15 amino acids. CDR3 DNA: TGTGCCAGCAGCTCGGGAGGGACAGTGAACACTGAAGCTTTCTTT. This translates into CASSSGGTVNTEAFF. Using reference TRBV7-9 and TRBJ1-1 for the parts outside the CDR3, the full variable domain is DTGVSQNPRHKITKRGQNVTFRCDPISEHNRLYWYRQTLGQGPEFLTYFQNEAQLEKSRLLSDRFSAERPKGSFSTLEIQRTEQGDSAMYLCASSSGGTVNTEAFFGQGTRLTVV.

This clonotype was observed many times. The chain uses TRBV29-1 and TRBJ2-7, with D perhaps matching TRBD2 (6 bases). The CDR3 is 11 residues long. With 4 bases removed from V and 3 bases from J, the gap between germline ends came to 7 bases. Germline V gives CDR1 SQVTM, CDR2 ANQGSEA. The CDR3 protein is CSVGGVYEQYF. DNA of the CDR3: TGCAGCGTTGGCGGGGTCTACGAGCAGTACTTC.

The sample holds many counts of this clonotype. The chain has TRBV11-2 and TRBJ1-2; TRBD1 is a possible D gene (6 bases). The ends were cut back, 5 bases at V and 4 bases at J, with 20 bases in the middle. CDR1 is SGHAT, CDR2 FQNNGV, per germline. CDR3 length: 16 residues. CDR3 residues: CASSPSGDRPSYGYTF. In DNA, the CDR3 is TGTGCCAGCAGCCCTTCGGGAGACAGGCCTTCCTATGGCTACACCTTC.

CDR3 region: CASSLGSGEQYF. The CDR3 DNA reads TGTGCCAGCAGTTTGGGTTCTGGCGAGCAGTACTTC. V gene TRBV28 combines with J gene TRBJ2-7; D is uncertain. The CDR3 sequence is 12 residues long. V lost 3 bases and J 6 bases, leaving 9 bases between the germline ends. Germline V gives CDR1 MDHEN, CDR2 SYDVKM.

The table lists this clonotype with many counts. The V and J genes are TRBV6-1 and TRBJ1-5, with D unresolved. Trimming took 7 bases from V and 8 from J, leaving 18 bases between them. This CDR3 has 14 amino acids. CDR1 and CDR2 (germline): MNHNS, SASEGT. The CDR3 bases are TGTGCCAGCATGAAGAACAGCCTAGGTGAGCCCCAGCATTTT. The encoded protein is CASMKNSLGEPQHF.

The chain has TRBV19 and TRBJ2-7, with TRBD1 identical over 10 bases. Germline assignment: CDR1 LNHDA and CDR2 SQIVND (reference sequence). Trimming took 5 bases from V and 6 from J; bases not matched to a gene: 4. CDR3 length: 13 residues. CDR3 DNA sequence: TGTGCCAGTAGTTCGGGACAGGGGCTCGAGCAGTACTTC. This sequence encodes CASSSGQGLEQYF.

This clonotype has at least ten counts. CDR3 in DNA: TGTGCCATCACCTGGGGAAGGAACACTGAAGCTTTCTTT. It translates to CAITWGRNTEAFF. The gene calls are TRBV10-3 and TRBJ1-1; unclear D gene. This CDR3 contains 13 residues. Trimming removed 7 bases from V and 1 base from J, with 10 bases in between. The V gene's germline CDR1 is ENHRY and CDR2 SYGVKD.

The chain recombines TRBV7-2 with TRBJ2-6, with D uncertain. This CDR3 region has 14 residues. Germline CDR1 SGHTA, CDR2 FQGNSA. The V end was cut by 4 bases, the J end by 2 bases, with 6 bases between. DNA for the CDR3: TGTGCCAGCAGCTCCTGGGCTGGGGCCAACGTCCTGACTTTC. Translated: CASSSWAGANVLTF.

A few counts support this clonotype. The chain recombines TRBV27 with TRBJ1-6; D unresolved. Trimming left V 7 bases short and J 0 bases short, with 13 bases between. This CDR3 is 16 amino acids long. Germline assignment: CDR1 MNHEY and CDR2 SMNVEV (reference sequence). The CDR3 DNA follows: TGTGCCAGCAAAGGCGGCGTAAGCTCCTATAATTCACCCCTCCACTTT. Its protein product is CASKGGVSSYNSPLHF.

The table lists this clonotype with many counts. This sequence joins TRBV11-2 and TRBJ1-3; no definite D call. Germline CDR1 SGHAT, CDR2 FQNNGV. V shed 1 base and J shed 1 base, with 11 bases lying between them. There are 16 residues in the CDR3. The CDR3 sequence: CASSLVLAGSGNTIYF. The DNA of the CDR3 is TGTGCCAGCAGCTTAGTTCTTGCGGGTTCTGGAAACACCATATATTTT.

The chain uses TRBV7-2 and TRBJ2-5, with 7 bases that match TRBD2. The germline CDR1 and CDR2 sequences are SGHTA and FQGNSA. The CDR3 runs to 15 residues. J lost 1 base, V lost 5 bases, and 7 bases had no gene match. The CDR3 is CASSASGGPQETQYF. The DNA of the CDR3 is TGTGCCAGCAGCGCCTCGGGAGGTCCCCAAGAGACCCAGTACTTC.

This clonotype showed up many times. The chain joins TRBV7-2 to TRBJ1-5; D remains unclear. Germline V gene data show CDR1 as SGHTA and CDR2 as FQGNSA. Trimming left V 5 bases short and J 2 bases short, with 7 bases between. The CDR3 is 13 residues long. The CDR3 DNA follows: TGTGCCAGCAGCCAGGACGGCAATCAGCCCCAGCATTTT. Translated: CASSQDGNQPQHF.

This sequence joins TRBV10-3 and TRBJ1-1; D uncertain. The CDR3 covers 12 residues. From germline, CDR1 is ENHRY and CDR2 SYGVKD. V was pared by 3 bases and J by 6 bases, with 8 bases between. CDR3 DNA: TGTGCCATCAGTGAATCTCGGGCTGAAGCTTTCTTT. Translated: CAISESRAEAFF.